The 23 T cell receptor delta chains reported below all come from one sample, sequenced in a study of gamma-delta T cells after stem cell transplantation. TCRdb processed the RT-PCR reads again with the CATT caller. The table shows about 1,700 delta-chain clones, with about 4.5% occurring only once. The sequencing input was gamma-delta T cells. These receptors all stem from a human donor. It is not recorded whose cells these are; they may come from a transplant donor.

The sample holds a few counts of this clone. It differs at one base from a far larger clone, so likely a read error. Other nucleotide sequences from this sample produce the same CDR3. The chain combines TRDV2 with TRDJ3; 12 bases line up with TRDD3. The CDR3 sequence is 22 residues long. CDR1 GEAIGNYY and CDR2 EKD come from the germline V gene. The CDR3, as DNA: TGTGCCTGTGACCAACCCCCACTGGGGGATACTACTCTGTCCTGGGATACCCGACAGATGTTTTTC. It yields the protein CACDQPPLGDTTLSWDTRQMFF.

This clone occurred a few times. A single base is all that separates this from a far larger clone, so a read error is likely. Other DNA sequences of this sample code for an identical CDR3. The chain is built from TRDV2 and TRDJ1; TRDD3 matches at 13 bases. The CDR3 length is 23 residues. Germline V gene sequence: CDR1 GEAIGNYY, CDR2 EKD. The CDR3 reads CACAPIPLPTTGGYGPYTDKLIF. The CDR3 DNA reads as TGCGCCTGTGCCCCTATACCACTTCCTACAACTGGGGGATACGGGCCGTACACCGATAAACTCATCTTT.

This clone was seen a few times. This may be a read error: a much more frequent sequence differs by one nucleotide. This specimen includes other DNA sequences encoding the same CDR3. This chain uses TRDV2 with TRDJ1; 8 bases match TRDD3. The CDR3 contains 18 residues. V gave up 0 bases and J gave up 4 bases; unmatched junction bases: 15. The germline V gene has CDR1 GEAIGNYY and CDR2 EKD. The CDR3 sequence is CACDTLGDTPRYGDKLIF. The CDR3 DNA sequence: TGTGCCTGTGACACCCTGGGGGACACCCCCCGTTACGGCGATAAACTCATCTTT.

This clone was observed a few times. The likely explanation is a read error, given a far larger clone one base away. The CDR3 DNA sequence: TGTGCCTGTGGCTCCCTGGGGGCCCTCGATAAACTCATCTTT. Translation gives CACGSLGALDKLIF. The gene calls are TRDV2 and TRDJ1, with 7 nucleotides matching TRDD3. Germline loops: CDR1 GEAIGNYY, CDR2 EKD. This CDR3 has 14 amino acids. V shed 5 bases, J shed 4 bases, and the junction held 9 bases outside the gene matches.

This clone turned up a few times. A read error likely explains this, since a far larger clone differs by one base. The V call is TRDV2, the J call TRDJ1; D is uncertain. Germline CDR1 is GEAIGNYY and CDR2 is EKD. The CDR3 has 15 residues. CDR3 region: CARDTVSTSPDKLIF. The CDR3 nucleotides read TGTGCCCGTGACACCGTGTCGACTTCGCCCGATAAACTCATCTTT.

A word on this clone: A far larger clone differs by one base, so this is likely a read error. V and J are TRDV2 and TRDJ1; 7 nucleotides line up with TRDD3. Germline V gives CDR1 GEAIGNYY, CDR2 EKD. Losses at the gene ends were 5 bases for V and 0 bases for J; bases not matched to a gene: 8. The CDR3 contains 15 residues. The CDR3 coding sequence is TGTGCCTGTGGCAAATTGGGGGAATACACCGATAAACTCATCTTT. As protein: CACGKLGEYTDKLIF.

There are a few counts of this clone. A far larger clone is a single base away, which makes a read error likely. The chain carries TRDV2 and TRDJ1; 7 nucleotides match TRDD3. CDR3 length: 17 residues. Trimming took 7 bases from V and 0 from J; bases not matched to a gene: 16. Looked up from germline, CDR1 is GEAIGNYY and CDR2 is EKD. CDR3: CACDRLLGHRNTDKLIF. The CDR3 bases are TGTGCCTGCGATAGGCTACTGGGGCACCGGAACACCGATAAACTCATCTTT.

This clone was seen a handful of times. The protein held in TCRdb is that of a much larger clone and does not match this DNA's translation at residue 16, likely because of a read error; the protein shown is translated from the DNA. V gene TRDV2 combines with J gene TRDJ1; D remains unclear. The CDR3 sequence is 17 residues long. CDR1 and CDR2 (germline): GEAIGNYY, EKD. The CDR3 nucleotides read TGTGCCTGTGACACCCTAATAACCTCCAATTACACCGATAAACTCACCTTT. It is translated as CACDTLITSNYTDKLTF.

This clone was counted only a few times. A single base is all that separates this from a far larger clone, so a read error is likely. The V and J genes are TRDV2 and TRDJ1; D is unresolved. The germline gives CDR1 GEAIGNYY, CDR2 EKD. V was cut by 3 bases and J by 0 bases, with 10 bases left in between. The CDR3 runs to 14 residues. CDR3 residues: CACDAISNTDKLIF. CDR3 nucleotide sequence: TGTGCCTGTGACGCCATTTCAAACACCGATAAACTCATCTTT.

The genes are TRDV2 and TRDJ1, with 10 bases identical to TRDD3. Germline lookup yields CDR1 GEAIGNYY and CDR2 EKD. After removal of 6 bases from V and 1 base from J, the junction contained 22 bases not matched to a gene. The CDR3 is made up of 20 amino acids. CDR3 sequence reads: CACFRTPSNWGIRGTDKLIF. In nucleotides, the CDR3 is TGTGCCTGTTTCCGTACGCCCTCGAACTGGGGGATCAGGGGCACCGATAAACTCATCTTT.

This clone was seen more than once but under ten times. A read error may explain this, as a much larger clone is one base away. Other DNA sequences within the sample encode an identical CDR3. The chain uses TRDV2 and TRDJ1; 12 positions match TRDD3. The V gene's germline CDR1 is GEAIGNYY and CDR2 EKD. The CDR3 spans 19 residues. V trimming: 1 base; J trimming: 3 bases; junction bases outside the gene matches: 14. The CDR3 loop reads CACDTMGLGDTRPADKLIF. CDR3 nucleotides: TGTGCCTGTGACACTATGGGACTGGGGGATACCCGTCCTGCCGATAAACTCATCTTT.

This clone occurred a few times. Compared with germline, one end of the junction differs, possibly owing to a read error. The chain is built from TRDV2 and TRDJ1; D gene uncertain. The CDR3 has 19 residues. Germline lookup yields CDR1 GEAIGNYY and CDR2 EKD. The CDR3 DNA sequence: TGTGCCTATGACAGCCTAACTCCCGAGAGGGACCAGAGGACCGATAAACTGATCTTT. It specifies CAYDSLTPERDQRTDKLIF.

A few counts support this clone. The V gene is TRDV2, the J gene TRDJ1; 12 nucleotides align to TRDD3. This CDR3 region has 20 residues. Germline CDR1 reads GEAIGNYY; CDR2 reads EKD. V was clipped by 3 bases and J by 0 bases; unmatched bases: 16. The CDR3 DNA follows: TGTGCCTGTGACTCCCTGGGGGATACGCGGATACCCTCTAACACCGATAAACTCATCTTT. It encodes CACDSLGDTRIPSNTDKLIF.

With respect to this clone: TCRdb assigns this DNA the protein of a much larger clone, which departs from its translation at residue 6; this likely reflects a read error, and the protein shown comes from translating the DNA. The chain is built from TRDV2 and TRDJ1; TRDD3 matches at 9 bases. The CDR3 contains 18 residues. The germline V gene has CDR1 GEAIGNYY and CDR2 EKD. V shed 0 bases and J 1 base; nucleotides not matched to a gene: 11. CDR3 DNA: TGTGCCTGTGACACCGCCTCGAAACTGGGGGAGAGCACCGATAAACTCATCTTT. Protein product: CACDTASKLGESTDKLIF.

A word on this clone: The protein given by TCRdb reflects a much larger clone and differs at residue 5 from this DNA's translation, likely from a read error; the protein shown is the DNA's translation. The chain combines TRDV2 with TRDJ1, with 12 bases lining up with TRDD3. J was trimmed by 3 bases and V by 3 bases; bases with no gene match: 16. This CDR3 region has 19 residues. From germline, CDR1 is GEAIGNYY and CDR2 EKD. CDR3 coding DNA: TGTGCCTGTGACGCTATGGGACTGGGGGATACCCGTCCGGCCGATAAACTCATCTTT. Its translation: CACDAMGLGDTRPADKLIF.

This clone appeared a few times. It differs at one base from a far larger clone, so likely a read error. The chain couples TRDV2 to TRDJ1; D gene ambiguous. The CDR3 covers 18 residues. Trimming stripped 0 bases from V and 0 bases from J, with 19 bases between. CDR1 is GEAIGNYY and CDR2 is EKD in the germline V gene. Here the CDR3 reads CACDTLPGPSTYTDKLIF. The CDR3, as DNA: TGTGCCTGTGACACCTTGCCCGGTCCCTCTACATACACCGATAAACTCATCTTT.

By sample share, this clone is large. This specimen includes other DNA sequences encoding the same CDR3. The rearrangement uses TRDV2 and TRDJ1, with 9 bases aligning to TRDD3. The CDR3 contains 16 residues. V was pared by 3 bases and J by 0 bases, with 7 bases of the junction left unmatched. Germline assignment: CDR1 GEAIGNYY and CDR2 EKD. Written as DNA, the CDR3 is TGTGCCTGTGACCCCCTACTGGGGGAAAACACCGATAAACTCATCTTT. Its protein is CACDPLLGENTDKLIF.

This clone was counted only a few times. A much more abundant neighbour one base away suggests this may be a read error. The rearrangement links TRDV2 to TRDJ1; 7 bases are shared with TRDD3. V dropped 4 bases and J dropped 3; count of bases not matched to a gene: 10. CDR3 length: 15 residues. CDR1 GEAIGNYY and CDR2 EKD come from the germline V gene. The CDR3: CACEPLLGTSDKLIF. In DNA form, the CDR3 reads TGTGCCTGTGAACCTCTACTGGGGACCTCCGATAAACTCATCTTT.

In its sample, this clone ranks as large. Additional DNA sequences in this sample encode the identical CDR3. V is TRDV2 and J is TRDJ1; the match to TRDD3 covers 12 bases. This CDR3 region has 20 residues. Germline CDR1 and CDR2: GEAIGNYY and EKD. Unmatched junction bases numbered 20, after V lost 4 bases and J lost 3 bases. CDR3 in DNA: TGTGCCTGTGATCCCCTTAGTACTGGGGGATACATCGGGTTCGCCGATAAACTCATCTTT. Its protein is CACDPLSTGGYIGFADKLIF.

Points on this clone: TCRdb lists the protein of a much larger clone for this DNA, which differs at residue 8, so this is likely a read error; the protein given here is translated from the DNA itself. CDR3 bases: TGTGCCTGTGACAGGATTCCTTACCCCGGGGATGACGGAGATAAACTCATCTTT. As protein: CACDRIPYPGDDGDKLIF. The J gene is TRDJ1, the V gene TRDV2; D may be TRDD3 (6 bases). Trimming removed 2 bases at V and 5 bases at J, with 26 bases between. This CDR3 is 18 amino acids long. Germline V gives CDR1 GEAIGNYY, CDR2 EKD.

On this clone itself: A much larger clone sits a single nucleotide away, making a read error possible. The chain couples TRDV2 to TRDJ1, with 7 bases matching TRDD3. The CDR3 totals 18 residues. Germline V CDR1 and CDR2: GEAIGNYY, EKD. Germline trimming cut 0 bases from V and 5 bases from J; bases unmatched to any gene: 17. The DNA for the CDR3 is TGTGCCTGTGACACCGTGGAGATACTGGGGATTAAGGGGGATAAACTCATCTTT. It codes for CACDTVEILGIKGDKLIF.

This clone was seen more than once but under ten times. The junction does not match germline at one end; this may be a read error. V is TRDV2 and J is TRDJ1, with 8 bases that match TRDD3. Per germline, CDR1 GEAIGNYY and CDR2 EKD. CDR3 length: 17 amino acids. The CDR3 here is CARDAMNWGVDDDKLIF. The DNA of the CDR3 is TGTGCCCGTGACGCGATGAACTGGGGGGTGGACGACGATAAACTCATCTTT.

Notes on this clone: This clone may be a read error of a much larger clone one base away. This sample also contains other DNA sequences that code for the same CDR3. The chain is built from TRDV2 and TRDJ1; no reliable D call. The ends were cut back, 1 base at V and 2 bases at J, with 19 bases in the middle. CDR1 is GEAIGNYY and CDR2 is EKD in the germline V gene. The CDR3 contains 17 residues. The CDR3 protein is CACDTIPIGDPTDKLIF. CDR3 coding DNA: TGTGCCTGTGACACAATTCCCATTGGAGATCCTACCGATAAACTCATCTTT.